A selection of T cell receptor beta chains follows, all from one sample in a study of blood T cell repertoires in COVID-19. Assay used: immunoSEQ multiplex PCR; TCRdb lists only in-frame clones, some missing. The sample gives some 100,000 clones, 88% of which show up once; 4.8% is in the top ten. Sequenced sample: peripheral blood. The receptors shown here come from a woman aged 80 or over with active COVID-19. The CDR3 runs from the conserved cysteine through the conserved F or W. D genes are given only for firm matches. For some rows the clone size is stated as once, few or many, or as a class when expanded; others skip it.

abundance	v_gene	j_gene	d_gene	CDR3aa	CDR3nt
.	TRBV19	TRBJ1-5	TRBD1	CASSTYGTGVVNQPQHF	TGTGCCAGTAGTACCTATGGAACAGGGGTTGTCAATCAGCCCCAGCATTTT
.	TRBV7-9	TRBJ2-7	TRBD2	CASSFWRESYEQYF	TGTGCCAGCAGCTTCTGGCGGGAGAGCTACGAGCAGTACTTC
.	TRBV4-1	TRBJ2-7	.	CASSQGLALSYEQYF	TGCGCCAGCAGCCAGGGATTAGCGCTCTCCTACGAGCAGTACTTC
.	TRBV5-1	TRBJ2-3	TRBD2	CASSLDGTSGGHF	TGCGCCAGCAGCTTGGATGGGACTAGCGGGGGGCATTTT
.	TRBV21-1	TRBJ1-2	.	CASSYPRFYGYTF	TGTGCCAGCAGCTACCCCAGGTTCTATGGCTACACCTTC
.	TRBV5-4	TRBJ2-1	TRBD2	CASSFAAGGNEQFF	TGTGCCAGCAGCTTCGCAGCGGGGGGTAATGAGCAGTTCTTC
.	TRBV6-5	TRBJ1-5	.	CASSRTGNSNQPQHF	TGTGCCAGCAGCCGTACAGGGAATAGCAATCAGCCCCAGCATTTT
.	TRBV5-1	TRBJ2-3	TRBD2	CASRRTSGADTQYF	TGCGCCAGCCGAAGGACTAGCGGGGCGGATACGCAGTATTTT
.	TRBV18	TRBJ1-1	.	CASSPLAGSTEAFF	TGTGCCAGCTCACCACTGGCAGGTTCCACTGAAGCTTTCTTT
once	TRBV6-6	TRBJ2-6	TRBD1	CASSRHRGGTGANVLTF	TGTGCCAGCAGCCGACACAGGGGTGGGACTGGGGCCAACGTCCTGACTTTC
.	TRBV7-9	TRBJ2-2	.	CASSLELQYTGELFF	TGTGCCAGCAGCTTAGAATTACAGTACACCGGGGAGCTGTTTTTT
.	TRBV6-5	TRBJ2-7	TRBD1	CASSLRLTGAYEQYF	TGTGCCAGCAGCCTGCGTCTGACAGGGGCCTACGAGCAGTACTTC
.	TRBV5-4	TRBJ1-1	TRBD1	CASSLLVRDRGGRGTEAFF	TGTGCCAGCAGCTTGCTAGTACGGGACAGGGGGGGAAGAGGCACTGAAGCTTTCTTT
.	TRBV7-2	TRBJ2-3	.	CASTTDPGSTDTQYF	TGTGCCAGCACCACCGACCCCGGGAGCACAGATACGCAGTATTTT
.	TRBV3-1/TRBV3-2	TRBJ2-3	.	CASSITSFADTQYF	TGTGCCAGCAGCATCACTAGCTTTGCAGATACGCAGTATTTT
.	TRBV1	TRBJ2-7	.	CTSSQDRGVPRYEQYF	TGCACCAGCAGCCAAGATCGGGGGGTTCCGCGGTACGAGCAGTACTTC
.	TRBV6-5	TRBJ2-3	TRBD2	CASSYVAGGYTDTQYF	TGTGCCAGCAGTTACGTAGCGGGAGGGTACACAGATACGCAGTATTTT
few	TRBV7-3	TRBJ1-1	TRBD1	CASSGQGRTEAFF	TGTGCCAGCAGCGGACAGGGCCGGACTGAAGCTTTCTTT
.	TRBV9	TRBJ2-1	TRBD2	CASSPGTRADEQFF	TGTGCCAGCAGCCCGGGGACTAGGGCCGATGAGCAGTTCTTC
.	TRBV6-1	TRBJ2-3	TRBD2	CASSEKVLAGGPRGTDTQYF	TGTGCCAGCAGTGAAAAGGTTCTAGCGGGAGGCCCTCGGGGCACAGATACGCAGTATTTT
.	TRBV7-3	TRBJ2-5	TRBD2	CASSLAGGDQETQYF	TGTGCCAGCAGCTTAGCGGGAGGGGACCAAGAGACCCAGTACTTC
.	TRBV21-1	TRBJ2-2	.	CASSISRDRISQANTGELFF	TGTGCCAGCAGCATATCCCGGGACAGGATATCTCAAGCGAACACCGGGGAGCTGTTTTTT
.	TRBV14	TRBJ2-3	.	CASSQDIAVGTQYF	TGTGCCAGCAGCCAAGACATAGCCGTAGGTACGCAGTATTTT
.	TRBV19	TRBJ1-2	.	CASSIDPRLYGYTF	TGTGCCAGTAGTATAGATCCGAGATTATATGGCTACACCTTC
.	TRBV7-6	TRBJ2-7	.	CASSLDPRGGYEQYF	TGTGCCAGCAGCTTAGATCCTCGGGGTGGCTACGAGCAGTACTTC
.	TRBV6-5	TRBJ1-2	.	CASSNGGDYGYTF	TGTGCCAGCAGTAACGGAGGGGACTATGGCTACACCTTC
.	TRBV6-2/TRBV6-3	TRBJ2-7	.	CASSYRGTGLSYEQYF	TGTGCCAGCAGTTACAGGGGAACAGGGCTCTCCTACGAGCAGTACTTC
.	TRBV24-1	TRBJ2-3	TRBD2	CATSGYLAGSTDTQYF	TGTGCCACCAGTGGATATCTAGCGGGGAGCACAGATACGCAGTATTTT
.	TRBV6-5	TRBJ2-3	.	CASSSGQHTDTQYF	TGTGCCAGCAGTTCAGGGCAGCACACAGATACGCAGTATTTT
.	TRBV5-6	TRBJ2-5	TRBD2	CASSPLLGTSDETQYF	TGTGCCAGCAGCCCCTTACTGGGGACTAGCGACGAGACCCAGTACTTC
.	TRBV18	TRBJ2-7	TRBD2	CASSPLGTSGDEQYF	TGTGCCAGCTCACCTCTTGGGACTAGCGGAGACGAGCAGTACTTC
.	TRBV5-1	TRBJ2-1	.	CASSPKAGLTYNEQFF	TGCGCCAGCAGCCCCAAGGCGGGACTCACCTACAATGAGCAGTTCTTC
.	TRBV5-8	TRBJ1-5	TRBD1	CASSHRGRGQPQHF	TGTGCCAGCAGTCACAGGGGGCGAGGTCAGCCCCAGCATTTT
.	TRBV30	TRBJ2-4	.	CAWSGQSGRKNIQYF	TGTGCCTGGAGTGGACAATCTGGGAGGAAAAACATTCAGTACTTC
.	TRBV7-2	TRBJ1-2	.	CASSLTYGYTF	TGTGCCAGCAGCCTGACATATGGCTACACCTTC
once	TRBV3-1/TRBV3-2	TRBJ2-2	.	CASSLTRGPGELFF	TGTGCCAGCAGCCTCACCAGGGGTCCCGGGGAGCTGTTTTTT
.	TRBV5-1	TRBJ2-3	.	CASSFKDTQYF	TGCGCCAGCAGCTTCAAAGATACGCAGTATTTT
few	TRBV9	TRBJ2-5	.	CASSALGGPHQETQYF	TGTGCCAGCAGCGCCCTCGGGGGGCCCCATCAAGAGACCCAGTACTTC
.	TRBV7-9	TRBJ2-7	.	CASSRERGPYEQYF	TGTGCCAGCAGCCGGGAGAGGGGCCCCTACGAGCAGTACTTC
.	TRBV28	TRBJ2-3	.	CASSPSRGTDTQYF	TGTGCCAGCAGTCCCTCGCGCGGGACAGATACGCAGTATTTT
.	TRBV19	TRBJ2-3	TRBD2	CASSIWLAVSTDTQYF	TGTGCCAGTAGTATATGGCTAGCGGTTAGCACAGATACGCAGTATTTT
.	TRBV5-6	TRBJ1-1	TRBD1	CASSFGTGGYTEAFF	TGTGCCAGCAGCTTTGGGACAGGGGGTTACACTGAAGCTTTCTTT
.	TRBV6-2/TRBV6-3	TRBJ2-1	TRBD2	CASSYSLAGGRGEQFF	TGTGCCAGCAGTTACTCGCTAGCGGGAGGGAGAGGTGAGCAGTTCTTC
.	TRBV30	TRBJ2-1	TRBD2	CAWSGKLADTYNEQFF	TGTGCCTGGAGTGGGAAGCTAGCGGATACATACAATGAGCAGTTCTTC
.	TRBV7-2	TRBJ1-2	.	CASSFFVNYGYTF	TGTGCCAGCAGCTTCTTCGTTAACTATGGCTACACCTTC
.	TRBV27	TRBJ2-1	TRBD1	CASSLLRDRGINEQFF	TGTGCCAGCAGTCTGCTACGGGACAGGGGGATAAATGAGCAGTTCTTC
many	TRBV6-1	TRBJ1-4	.	CASSEAAGDRNEKLFF	TGTGCCAGCAGTGAAGCGGCGGGAGACAGGAATGAAAAACTGTTTTTT
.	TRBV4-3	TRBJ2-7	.	CASSQDRGFGEQYF	TGCGCCAGCAGCCAAGATCGAGGCTTCGGCGAGCAGTACTTC
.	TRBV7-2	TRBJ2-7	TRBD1	CASSLQGKISEQYF	TGTGCCAGCAGCCTACAGGGGAAAATAAGCGAGCAGTACTTC
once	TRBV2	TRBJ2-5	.	CASSENWGDSPNF	TGTGCCAGCAGTGAAAATTGGGGGGATTCCCCAAACTTC
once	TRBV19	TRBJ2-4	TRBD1	CASSIDGTGKDIQYF	TGTGCCAGTAGTATAGATGGGACAGGGAAAGACATTCAGTACTTC
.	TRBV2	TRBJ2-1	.	CASSAEAGSSYNEQFF	TGTGCCAGCAGTGCCGAGGCGGGAAGCTCCTACAATGAGCAGTTCTTC
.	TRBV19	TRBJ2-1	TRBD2	CASSPWTSGRSFNEQFF	TGTGCCAGTAGTCCATGGACTAGCGGGAGGTCCTTTAATGAGCAGTTCTTC
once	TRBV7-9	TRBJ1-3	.	CASSGGGPGNTIYF	TGTGCCAGCAGCGGCGGGGGGCCCGGAAACACCATATATTTT
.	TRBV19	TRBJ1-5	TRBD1	CASSRSGQFSNQPQHF	TGTGCCAGTAGTCGCTCGGGACAGTTTAGCAATCAGCCCCAGCATTTT
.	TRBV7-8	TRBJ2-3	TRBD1	CASSLVGTGGWVADTQYF	TGTGCCAGCAGCTTAGTGGGGACAGGGGGCTGGGTCGCAGATACGCAGTATTTT
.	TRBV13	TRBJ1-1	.	CASSLSGFRDTEAFF	TGTGCCAGCAGCTTATCGGGCTTCAGGGACACTGAAGCTTTCTTT
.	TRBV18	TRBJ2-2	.	CASSPPSRDTGELFF	TGTGCCAGCTCACCACCGAGCAGGGACACCGGGGAGCTGTTTTTT
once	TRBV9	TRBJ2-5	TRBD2	CASSVRGTTFDETQYF	TGTGCCAGCAGCGTTCGCGGGACTACCTTTGACGAGACCCAGTACTTC